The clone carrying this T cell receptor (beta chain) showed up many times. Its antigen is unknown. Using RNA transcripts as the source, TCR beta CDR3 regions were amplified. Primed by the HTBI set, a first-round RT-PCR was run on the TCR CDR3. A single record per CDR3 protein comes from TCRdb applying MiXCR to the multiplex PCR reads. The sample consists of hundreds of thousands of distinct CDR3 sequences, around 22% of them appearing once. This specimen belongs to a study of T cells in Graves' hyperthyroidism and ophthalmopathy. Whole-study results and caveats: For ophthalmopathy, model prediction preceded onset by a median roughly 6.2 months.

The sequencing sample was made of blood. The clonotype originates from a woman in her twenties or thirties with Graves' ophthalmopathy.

In nucleotides, the CDR3 is TGTGCCAGCAACCAGGGAGCTAACTATGGCTACACCTTC. Translation gives CASNQGANYGYTF. The rearrangement joins TRBV9 to TRBJ1-2; D is possibly TRBD1 (5 bases). Germline V gene sequence: CDR1 SGDLS, CDR2 YYNGEE. V was cut by 6 bases and J by 0 bases, with 9 bases left in between. This CDR3 has 13 residues.